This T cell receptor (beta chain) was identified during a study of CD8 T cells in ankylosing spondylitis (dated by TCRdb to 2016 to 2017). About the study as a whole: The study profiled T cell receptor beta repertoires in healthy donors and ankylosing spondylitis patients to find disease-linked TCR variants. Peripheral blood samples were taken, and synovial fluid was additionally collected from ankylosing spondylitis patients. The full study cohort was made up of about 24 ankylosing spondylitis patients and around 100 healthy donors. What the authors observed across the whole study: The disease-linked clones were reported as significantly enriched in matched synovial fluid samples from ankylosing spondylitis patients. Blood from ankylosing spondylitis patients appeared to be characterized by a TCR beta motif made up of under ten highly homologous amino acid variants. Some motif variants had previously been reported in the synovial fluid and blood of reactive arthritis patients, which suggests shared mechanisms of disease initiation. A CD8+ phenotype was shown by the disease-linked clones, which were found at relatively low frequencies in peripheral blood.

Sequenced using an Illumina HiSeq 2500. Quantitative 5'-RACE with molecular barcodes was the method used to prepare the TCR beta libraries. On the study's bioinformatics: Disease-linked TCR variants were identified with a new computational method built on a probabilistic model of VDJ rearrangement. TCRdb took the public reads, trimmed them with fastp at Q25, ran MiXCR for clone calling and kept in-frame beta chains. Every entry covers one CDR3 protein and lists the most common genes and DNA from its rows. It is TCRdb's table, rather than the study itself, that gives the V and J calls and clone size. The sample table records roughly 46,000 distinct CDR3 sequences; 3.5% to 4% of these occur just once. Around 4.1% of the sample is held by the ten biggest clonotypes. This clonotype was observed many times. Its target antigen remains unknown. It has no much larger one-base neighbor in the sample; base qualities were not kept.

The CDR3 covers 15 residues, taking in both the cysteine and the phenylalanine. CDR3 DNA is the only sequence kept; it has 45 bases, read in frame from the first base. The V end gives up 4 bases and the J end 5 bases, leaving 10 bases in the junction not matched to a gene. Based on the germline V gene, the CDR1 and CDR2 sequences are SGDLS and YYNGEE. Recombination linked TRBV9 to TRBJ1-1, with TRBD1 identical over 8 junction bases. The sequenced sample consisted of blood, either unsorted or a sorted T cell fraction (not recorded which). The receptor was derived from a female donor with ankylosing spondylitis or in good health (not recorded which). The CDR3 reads CASSILTTGGTEAFF. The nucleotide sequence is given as TGTGCCAGCAGCATACTGACAACAGGGGGGACTGAAGCTTTCTTT.